A single sample gave rise to the 30 T cell receptor beta chains below, sequenced in a study of pediatric ulcerative colitis. One to two pinch biopsies were taken from the rectum during colonoscopy. The repertoire was sequenced with immunoSEQ multiplex PCR; TCRdb's copy has only in-frame clones and lacks some. The sample has 40,000 to 55,000 clones; 60% to 85% are singletons. The specimen sequenced was gut tissue. Receptors originate from a girl aged 10-17 years with moderate ulcerative colitis.

The gene calls are TRBV5-1 and TRBJ2-3, with D possibly being TRBD1 (5 bases). The CDR3 spans 15 residues. Germline V gives CDR1 SGHRS, CDR2 YFSETQ. The germline V and J ends were trimmed by 2 bases and 3 bases, with 13 bases remaining between them. CDR3 region: CASSFRGLVTDTQYF. The CDR3 bases are TGCGCCAGCAGCTTTAGGGGATTGGTAACAGATACGCAGTATTTT.

This clone was counted a few times. The chain couples TRBV7-6 to TRBJ1-1; no reliable D call. CDR1 is SGHVS, CDR2 FNYEAQ, per germline. V lost 5 bases and J 1 base, leaving 14 bases between the germline ends. The length of the CDR3 is 15 residues. CDR3 in amino acids: CASSPRRAGNTEAFF. CDR3 DNA: TGTGCCAGCAGCCCACGTAGGGCAGGGAACACTGAAGCTTTCTTT.

V is TRBV15 and J is TRBJ1-3; the D is unclear. Trimming removed 0 bases from V and 7 bases from J, with 13 bases in between. The CDR3 is 15 residues long. The germline V gene encodes CDR1 LNHNV and CDR2 YYDKDF (reference sequence). The CDR3 DNA is TGTGCCACCAGCAGAGATTGGGGTGGAGGGAACACCATATATTTT. The encoded protein is CATSRDWGGGNTIYF.

This sequence joins TRBV5-5 and TRBJ1-1; D is unresolved. The V end lost 3 bases, the J end lost 5 bases, and 20 bases lay between the germline ends. Germline-derived CDR1 and CDR2 are SGHKS and YYEKEE (reference sequence). The CDR3 totals 16 residues. CDR3 DNA sequence: TGTGCCAGCAGCTGGGAGTCGTTGAGTCGAGGGACTGAAGCTTTCTTT. Residues: CASSWESLSRGTEAFF.

The chain links TRBV11-3 to TRBJ2-2; D possibly corresponds to TRBD2 (5 bases). Trimming took 3 bases from V and 4 from J, leaving 12 bases between them. CDR3 length: 15 amino acids. Germline V gene lookup returns CDR1 SGHNT and CDR2 YENEEA. CDR3: CASSFEGPATGELFF. CDR3 DNA sequence: TGTGCCAGCAGCTTTGAGGGTCCAGCCACCGGGGAGCTGTTTTTT.

This chain uses TRBV4-2 with TRBJ1-2, with D perhaps matching TRBD1 (6 bases). In germline, CDR1 is LGHNA, CDR2 YNFKEQ. V lost 0 bases and J lost 4, with 21 bases in between. CDR3 length equals 18 residues. In nucleotides, the CDR3 is TGTGCCAGCAGCCAAGAAGGAACAGACCGCAGGGGCGGCTATGGCTACACCTTC. This translates into CASSQEGTDRRGGYGYTF.

The rearrangement joins TRBV27 to TRBJ2-1; D may match TRBD1 or TRBD2 (6 bases each). Germline V gene sequence: CDR1 MNHEY, CDR2 SMNVEV (reference sequence). The CDR3 has 10 residues. V lost 10 bases and J 15 bases, leaving 16 bases between the germline ends. The CDR3 here is CATGRGGWFF. The CDR3 DNA follows: TGTGCCACCGGTCGAGGGGGGTGGTTCTTC.

The J gene is TRBJ1-3, the V gene TRBV28; a possible D gene is TRBD1 (6 bases). CDR1 MDHEN and CDR2 SYDVKM come from the germline V gene. V was shortened by 5 bases and J by 2 bases, with 10 bases between the two germline ends. The length of the CDR3 is 14 residues. The CDR3 sequence: CASSKTGTGNTIYF. CDR3 sequence (DNA): TGTGCCAGCAGTAAAACAGGGACTGGAAACACCATATATTTT.

This chain links TRBV5-4 with TRBJ2-5, with 8 bases fitting TRBD2. The V gene's germline CDR1 is SGHNT and CDR2 YYREEE (reference sequence). The CDR3 has 12 amino acids. V shed 4 bases and J 5 bases; nucleotides not matched to a gene: 1. The CDR3 protein is CASSRGGETQYF. DNA for the CDR3: TGTGCCAGCAGCCGGGGGGGGGAGACCCAGTACTTC.

This rearrangement joins TRBV5-1 to TRBJ2-3; 10 bases map to TRBD2. Germline lookup yields CDR1 SGHRS and CDR2 YFSETQ. The CDR3 covers 16 residues. V was pared by 4 bases and J by 0 bases, with 5 bases of the junction left unmatched. The CDR3 here is CASSARLAGSTDTQYF. The CDR3 nucleotides are TGCGCCAGCAGCGCCCGACTAGCGGGCAGCACAGATACGCAGTATTTT.

The J gene is TRBJ2-7, the V gene TRBV18; 9 positions agree with TRBD1. With 3 bases clipped from V and 1 base from J, the junction kept 7 bases outside the gene matches. CDR1 and CDR2 (germline): KGHSH, LQKENI. This CDR3 region has 16 residues. CDR3 nucleotide sequence: TGTGCCAGCTCACCCCTCGCCGGGACAGGGTCCTACGAGCAGTACTTC. Residues: CASSPLAGTGSYEQYF.

This clone occurred a few times. The chain employs TRBV5-1 and TRBJ2-7; D not resolved. Germline-derived CDR1 and CDR2 are SGHRS and YFSETQ. Between the trimmed V and J ends, which lost 2 bases and 4 bases, there was a span of 7 bases. The CDR3 has 12 residues. DNA of the CDR3: TGCGCCAGCAGCTTAACTGTTTACGAGCAGTACTTC. It specifies CASSLTVYEQYF.

The chain combines TRBV20-1 with TRBJ1-4; no definite D call. V gave up 1 base and J gave up 8 bases, with 5 bases separating them. Per the germline V gene, CDR1 is DFQATT and CDR2 is SNEGSKA (reference sequence). The CDR3 sequence is 11 residues long. The CDR3 coding sequence is TGCAGTGCTAGAGCAAGAGAAAAACTGTTTTTT. It yields the protein CSARAREKLFF.

Only a few counts were recorded for this clone. J is TRBJ1-4 and V is TRBV30; D gene uncertain. The CDR3 loop spans 18 amino acids. Between the trimmed V and J ends, which lost 3 bases and 0 bases, there was a span of 20 bases. Germline assignment: CDR1 GTSNPN and CDR2 SVGIG (reference sequence). In nucleotides, the CDR3 is TGTGCCTGGAGGACGGGCCGTCTAAACGTGGCAACTAATGAAAAACTGTTTTTT. Translated, it gives CAWRTGRLNVATNEKLFF.

V is TRBV19 and J is TRBJ1-5; D unresolved. The germline V gene encodes CDR1 LNHDA and CDR2 SQIVND (reference sequence). The CDR3 has 14 residues. V lost 3 bases to trimming and J lost 0 bases, with 6 bases between them. DNA for the CDR3: TGTGCCAGTAGTATGAGATATAGCAATCAGCCCCAGCATTTT. Translation: CASSMRYSNQPQHF.

This chain links TRBV18 with TRBJ2-5; possibly TRBD2 for D (6 bases). From germline, CDR1 is KGHSH and CDR2 LQKENI. The length of the CDR3 is 15 residues. The V end was cut by 2 bases, the J end by 5 bases, with 15 bases between. The CDR3 nucleotides read TGTGCCAGCTCACCAATACTAGCCGGATGGGAGACCCAGTACTTC. The encoded protein is CASSPILAGWETQYF.

This clone appeared once. This chain uses TRBV11-1 with TRBJ1-4; no firm D call. The V end lost 5 bases, the J end lost 4 bases, and 20 bases lay between the germline ends. The CDR3 loop spans 17 amino acids. Germline values: CDR1 SGHAT, CDR2 FQDESV (reference sequence). CDR3 nucleotides: TGTGCCAGCAGCAGACGACCCGAGACCAGGATTAATGAAAAACTGTTTTTT. This sequence encodes CASSRRPETRINEKLFF.

CDR3 sequence: CASSEDGGGAGGVDTQYF. DNA for the CDR3: TGTGCCAGCAGTGAAGACGGGGGGGGCGCCGGCGGAGTAGATACGCAGTATTTT. V gene TRBV6-1 combines with J gene TRBJ2-3, with 8 bases fitting TRBD2. Losses at the gene ends were 1 base for V and 5 bases for J; bases not matched to a gene: 14. In germline, CDR1 is MNHNS, CDR2 SASEGT. The CDR3 runs to 18 residues.

The chain uses TRBV9 and TRBJ2-1; a possible D gene is TRBD2 (6 bases). CDR1 is SGDLS, CDR2 YYNGEE, per germline. Trimming removed 4 bases from V and 5 bases from J, with 13 bases in between. The CDR3 contains 14 residues. The CDR3 DNA reads as TGTGCCAGCAGCTATACTAGCTTGAACAATGAGCAGTTCTTC. The encoded protein is CASSYTSLNNEQFF.

The J gene is TRBJ2-7, the V gene TRBV10-3; 8 bases are shared with TRBD1. The CDR3 totals 12 residues. Looked up from germline, CDR1 is ENHRY and CDR2 is SYGVKD. V trimming: 11 bases; J trimming: 7 bases; junction bases outside the gene matches: 10. The CDR3 reads CAVGQGSGEQYF. CDR3 DNA: TGTGCCGTCGGACAGGGATCTGGAGAGCAGTACTTC.

This clone was picked up a small number of times. The chain employs TRBV27 and TRBJ2-7; no firm D call. The CDR3 sequence is 15 residues long. Trimming took off 8 bases at V and 1 base at J, with 18 bases between the two ends. Germline values: CDR1 MNHEY, CDR2 SMNVEV (reference sequence). CDR3 sequence (DNA): TGTGCCAGCGCTATACCGGGCTACAAATCCTACGAGCAGTACTTC. Its protein is CASAIPGYKSYEQYF.

V usage is TRBV9 and J usage is TRBJ2-1, with D possibly being TRBD1 (5 bases). Germline lookup yields CDR1 SGDLS and CDR2 YYNGEE. Between the trimmed V and J ends, which lost 0 bases and 7 bases, there was a span of 11 bases. This CDR3 region has 14 residues. CDR3 in DNA: TGTGCCAGCAGCGTAGGGGGCGGCCTAAATGAGCAGTTCTTC. Translated: CASSVGGGLNEQFF.

The V gene is TRBV30, the J gene TRBJ1-2; D unclear. Germline V gives CDR1 GTSNPN, CDR2 SVGIG (reference sequence). Trimming stripped 3 bases from V and 4 bases from J, with 15 bases between. This CDR3 is built from 14 residues. CDR3 sequence (DNA): TGTGCCTGGAGGGCGGAGGCGCGCCTCTATGGCTACACCTTC. Amino acids: CAWRAEARLYGYTF.

V is TRBV29-1 and J is TRBJ1-2; D is uncertain. This CDR3 spans 11 amino acids. V lost 7 bases and J lost 5, with 11 bases in between. Per germline, CDR1 SQVTM and CDR2 ANQGSEA. This CDR3 reads CSEGEEYGYTF. DNA for the CDR3: TGCAGCGAAGGAGAAGAGTATGGCTACACCTTC.

The V and J genes are TRBV9 and TRBJ2-1; 9 bases line up with TRBD1. Germline V gene sequence: CDR1 SGDLS, CDR2 YYNGEE. The CDR3 is made up of 15 amino acids. The trim removed 0 bases at V and 7 bases at J, leaving 5 bases unmatched. CDR3 residues: CASSVGGTGLNEQFF. In DNA, the CDR3 is TGTGCCAGCAGCGTAGGCGGGACAGGGTTGAATGAGCAGTTCTTC. The full variable domain, its missing parts supplied by reference TRBV9 and TRBJ2-1, is DSGVTQTPKHLITATGQRVTLRCSPRSGDLSVYWYQQSLDQGLQFLIQYYNGEERAKGNILERFSAQQFPDLHSELNLSSLELGDSALYFCASSVGGTGLNEQFFGPGTRLTVL.

The CDR3 DNA reads TGTGCCAGCAGTTCCCAGGGGGCCCAGGGTGGCTACACCTTC. It is translated as CASSSQGAQGGYTF. The V gene is TRBV27, the J gene TRBJ1-2, with 8 nucleotides matching TRBD1. Looked up from germline, CDR1 is MNHEY and CDR2 is SMNVEV (reference sequence). This CDR3 has 14 amino acids. V shed 4 bases, J shed 7 bases, and the junction held 8 bases outside the gene matches.

This chain uses TRBV30 with TRBJ2-2; a weak D match, TRBD2 (5 bases). CDR1 and CDR2 (germline): GTSNPN, SVGIG (reference sequence). This CDR3 has 13 residues. The V end lost 1 base, the J end lost 6 bases, and 9 bases lay between the germline ends. The CDR3 DNA is TGTGCCTGGAGTGCATCGGGGTCCGGGGAGCTGTTTTTT. This codes for CAWSASGSGELFF.

This clone was recorded once. The chain links TRBV5-1 to TRBJ2-5; no clear D. Looked up from germline, CDR1 is SGHRS and CDR2 is YFSETQ. The CDR3 is 12 residues long. With 0 bases removed from V and 5 bases from J, the gap between germline ends came to 5 bases. The CDR3 sequence: CASSLDWETQYF. CDR3 in DNA: TGCGCCAGCAGCTTGGATTGGGAGACCCAGTACTTC.

This clone was seen only once. In DNA form, the CDR3 reads TGTGCCAGCAGTTTAAAGGGACTAGCCTACGAGCAGTACTTC. Its protein product is CASSLKGLAYEQYF. The V call is TRBV27, the J call TRBJ2-7, with 8 bases identical to TRBD2. The CDR3 totals 14 residues. J was trimmed by 2 bases and V by 2 bases; bases with no gene match: 2. The V gene's germline CDR1 is MNHEY and CDR2 SMNVEV (reference sequence).

The chain carries TRBV2 and TRBJ1-1; maybe TRBD1 (5 bases). The CDR3 extends over 14 amino acids. With 4 bases removed from V and 5 bases from J, the gap between germline ends came to 14 bases. Germline V gene sequence: CDR1 SNHLY, CDR2 FYNNEI. The CDR3 is CASSVMQGFTEAFF. CDR3 nucleotides: TGTGCCAGCAGTGTTATGCAGGGTTTTACTGAAGCTTTCTTT.